One TCR beta chain is described in this entry. The listed genes are named as in mouse. The read is 1 residue too short to cover the CDR3 end, so that end is filled in from the germline J gene. The data stem from a study of tissue T cells after allogeneic stem cell transplantation. Sequencing of TCRbeta CDR3 at survey depth gave sequences and template counts. Some clones are missing from TCRdb's copy, which holds only in-frame ones; the method was immunoSEQ multiplex PCR. This sample has about 8,300 clones, with about 37% found just once. The germline CDR1 and CDR2 sequences are KGHTA and FQNQQP. CDR3 length: 14 residues. Regarding time point: mouse harvest day 14 after allogeneic transplant. Mouse grafts combined 10^7 T-cell-depleted bone marrow cells with 10^6 splenic CD5+ T cells.

Specimen: skin. This receptor was identified in a female BALB/c mouse given C57BL/6 T cells with graft-versus-host disease after an allogeneic hematopoietic cell transplant. This sequence joins TRBV23 and TRBJ2-5; TRBD2 is the table's D call, not checked against the DNA. The DNA read from the CDR3 is TGCTCCAGCAGTCAAGGGACTGGGGGGAACACCCAGTAC. The encoded protein is CSSSQGTGGNTQY. The whole CDR3 sequence is CSSSQGTGGNTQYF.